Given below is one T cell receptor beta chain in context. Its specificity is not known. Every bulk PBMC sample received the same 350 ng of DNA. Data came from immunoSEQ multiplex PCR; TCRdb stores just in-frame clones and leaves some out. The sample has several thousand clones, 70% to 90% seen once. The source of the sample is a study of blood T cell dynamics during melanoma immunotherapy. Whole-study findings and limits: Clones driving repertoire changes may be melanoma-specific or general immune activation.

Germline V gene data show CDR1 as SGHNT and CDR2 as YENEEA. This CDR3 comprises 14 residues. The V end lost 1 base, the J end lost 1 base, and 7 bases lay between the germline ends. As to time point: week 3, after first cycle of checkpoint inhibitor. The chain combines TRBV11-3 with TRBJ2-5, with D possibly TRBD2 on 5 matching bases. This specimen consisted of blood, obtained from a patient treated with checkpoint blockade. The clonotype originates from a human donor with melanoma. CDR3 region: CASSLGGIQETQYF. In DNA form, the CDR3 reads TGTGCCAGCAGCTTAGGAGGGATCCAAGAGACCCAGTACTTC.